The sequence of this T cell receptor beta chain was determined in a study of blood T cell repertoires in COVID-19. Study information: The analysed material was cDNA or gDNA that came from T cells, B-cell-depleted T cells, or PBMCs.

This clone was counted a single time. The CDR3 sequence is 12 residues long. CDR1 and CDR2 from the germline V gene are LNHDA and SQIVND (reference sequence). V was pared by 5 bases and J by 6 bases, with 10 bases between. TCRdb's copy holds only in-frame clones and misses some; the assay was immunoSEQ multiplex PCR. The sample gives tens of thousands of clones, about 81% of which show up once; about an eighth is in the top ten. The genes are TRBV19 and TRBJ1-2; a possible D gene is TRBD1 (6 bases). Sequencing was carried out using peripheral blood. The clonotype was recovered from a woman aged 80 or over with acute or convalescent COVID-19. CDR3 sequence: CASSEGVHGYTF. CDR3 coding DNA: TGTGCCAGTAGTGAGGGGGTCCATGGCTACACCTTC. The whole variable domain, filled in from reference TRBV19 and TRBJ1-2, reads DGGITQSPKYLFRKEGQNVTLSCEQNLNHDAMYWYRQDPGQGLRLIYYSQIVNDFQKGDIAEGYSVSREKKESFPLTVTSAQKNPTAFYLCASSEGVHGYTFGSGTRLTVV.